The source of this T cell receptor beta chain is a study of chemoradiotherapy in HPV16-positive cancers. Sequenced by immunoSEQ multiplex PCR; TCRdb stores in-frame clones only, minus some. This sample carries 5,000 to 6,500 clones, around 73% of them seen once, and the ten largest clones take approximately 18%. Looked up from germline, CDR1 is SGHAT and CDR2 is FQDESV (reference sequence). The CDR3 covers 13 residues. V lost 8 bases and J 4 bases, leaving 15 bases between the germline ends. The rearrangement links TRBV11-1 to TRBJ2-7; perhaps D is TRBD1 or TRBD2 (6 bases each). This sample was taken from a patient who underwent chemoradiotherapy. The clonotype comes from a human donor with HPV-associated anogenital cancer. This CDR3 reads CASSKGGEYEQYF. The CDR3 nucleotides are TGTGCCAGCTCCAAGGGGGGTGAATACGAGCAGTACTTC.